This T cell receptor beta chain was documented in a study of blood T cells in healthy people across ages (dated by TCRdb to the mid-2010s). Regarding the complete study: In model experiments, template switching captured about one uniquely barcoded TCR beta cDNA molecule for every two T cells. Age-related changes in TCR beta repertoire diversity were measured in the study by deep sequencing normalized with unique cDNA molecular identifiers. The donors were split into four age groups: young (average 16 years), middle-aged (around 37), aged (more than 60) and long-lived (approximately 89). The study analyzed two additional independent replicas of 1 million unique cDNA reads from the same blood draw for two donors, one aged 18 to 30 and one aged 80 or older. Overall study outcomes, separate from this receptor: Estimates of total diversity based on one million sequenced T cells were regarded as lower bounds and as underestimates. Bulk unsorted PBMC profiling prevented conclusive comparison of naive and antigen-experienced compartments. The percentage of naive T cells measured by flow cytometry correlated strongly with observed TCR beta diversity. Because the CMV infection status of the donors was unknown, age-related changes in expanded clonotypes may potentially have been confounded. The long-lived group showed more naive CD4+ T cells, fewer expanded clones and increased TCR diversity than the aged group, suggesting age selection. Observed TCR beta diversity per million T cells fell roughly linearly with age, and a significant reduction was already apparent by age about 36.

For CDR1 and CDR2, the germline V gene lists MDHEN and SYDVKM. V loses 6 bases of germline sequence and J loses 5 bases, and the interval between the two ends is 13 bases. Spanning cysteine to phenylalanine, the CDR3 consists of 13 amino acids. The entry retains the CDR3 DNA only, 39 bases that are in frame from base 1. Libraries were made using 5' RACE. Sequencing took place on an Illumina HiSeq 2500. A second PCR of about 7 to 12 cycles was performed with a sample-barcoded 5' primer and a J-beta primer mix. Each TCR beta cDNA molecule received a unique molecular identifier from a template-switch 5' adaptor carrying 12 random nucleotides. Each sample yielded at least 3 million CDR3-containing paired-end reads. First-strand cDNA synthesis was performed from all RNA using the Mint cDNA synthesis kit, with priming by a TRBC-specific oligonucleotide. All cDNA was treated with uracil-DNA glycosylase and then went through a first 18-cycle PCR with the universal primers M1SS and BC2_uni_R. As for how the authors treated the data: Normalization of each sample was performed by random selection of 1 million high-quality reads, each carrying a distinct molecular identifier. Reads with shared molecular identifiers were discarded instead of being binned into consensus sequences. MiTCR, run with a Q25 quality threshold and the strictest error-elimination algorithm, handled CDR3 identification, clonotype clustering and error correction. A nonparametric unseen species model with Euler transformation was used to estimate lower-bound total TCR beta diversity. TCRdb redid the processing of the public reads, applying fastp at Q25 and MiXCR, and retained in-frame beta chains. Duplicate CDR3 protein sequences are folded into a single record with the most common DNA and genes. TCRdb's processing, not the authors', yielded these V and J calls. Recorded for this sample are 800,000 or so distinct CDR3 sequences; 25% of them occurred a single time. The ten most abundant clones make up under 4.5% of the sample.

Systemically healthy Caucasian individuals from Russia, some 40 in total and aged about 6 to 95 years, were included as donors. Each donor gave approximately 10 milliliters of peripheral blood, collected into EDTA-treated Vacutainer tubes. PBMCs were isolated by Ficoll-Paque density-gradient centrifugation, with at least 6 million obtained per sample. Trizol reagent was used to extract total RNA from PBMCs, with at least 5.5 micrograms per sample. The percentages of naive CD45RAhigh/CD27high T cells were determined by flow cytometry on a PBMC aliquot from every donor. As regards this clonotype: Its antigen remains unidentified. Nothing much larger sits one base from this clone, and base qualities are not available.

The same sample was also studied in work on T cells of mothers and their children. The second study's authors report: Donors were nine systemically healthy Caucasian individuals: three mothers and their six children. cDNA synthesis consumed the entire amount of extracted RNA, loaded at around 1.5 ug RNA in each 15 ul reaction. In the second PCR, the M1S primer added sample barcodes and 2-4 random nucleotides. Over 8 million TCR beta CDR3 reads were obtained for each mother, and some 3 million reads were obtained for each child. In both related and unrelated pairs, thymic selection shapes the output of TCR recombination in a similar way, with inherited differences having only a minor effect. Related mother-child pairs always showed normalized repertoire overlap that was slightly higher than in unrelated mother-child pairs, though the difference was never significant. No persistent microchimeric T cell clones were detected, at a sensitivity of approximately 110 clones per million clonotypes. In the study, deep NGS was used to compare the TCR beta repertoires of mothers and children, and features distinguishing related mother-child pairs from unrelated individuals were sought. On average, the children were approximately 12 +/- 4 years old, while the mothers were 40 +/- 4 years old. Libraries were sequenced on Illumina HiSeq 2000 with 100+100 nt paired-end reads after adapter ligation with NEBNext reagents. To prevent cross-contamination, the mother and child libraries were prepared one month apart and sequenced in separate runs. Between roughly 500,000 and 2,300,000 distinct TCR beta clonotypes were identified per donor. Naive TCR beta clonotypes were estimated from low-frequency clonotypes matched to each donor's FACS-determined naive share, without sorting.

This TCR was recovered from a boy between 5 and 17 years old in good health. This chain joins TRBV28 to TRBJ1-1, with the D gene too uncertain to name. Sample: blood. The CDR3 protein sequence reads: CASSPYDRTEAFF. The base sequence is TGTGCCAGCAGCCCTTACGATCGGACTGAAGCTTTCTTT.